This TCR beta chain was obtained from a study of T cell responses to AZD1222 COVID-19 vaccine. Whole-study context: Combined were second doses at about 4 or about 12 weeks. Study results and limitations: A mostly white British donor set with more females was recruited, and clonal diversity was possibly underestimated. Spike-spanning, vaccine-associated CD4 TCRs were dominant at 160-218 and 743-854.

Sequencing used immunoSEQ multiplex PCR; TCRdb keeps in-frame clones, though not all of them. Here the sample spans around 50,000 clones, about 80% being singletons. The CDR3 length is 13 residues. V was pared by 3 bases and J by 2 bases, with 7 bases between. The germline V gene encodes CDR1 LGHDT and CDR2 YNNKEL (reference sequence). A remark on this clone: Its specificity is not known.

The receptor was derived from an adult in good health. The chain has TRBV3-1 (or the pseudogene TRBV3-2) and TRBJ1-1; D unclear. This material consisted of peripheral blood, taken on day 0 of AZD1222 vaccination. CDR3 nucleotides: TGTGCCAGCAGCCAGGGTCTTAACACTGAAGCTTTCTTT. Its protein product is CASSQGLNTEAFF.